Listed below are T cell receptor beta chains from one sample, sequenced in a study of beta chain features in type 1 diabetes. This table comes from immunoSEQ multiplex PCR, and its TCRdb copy is limited to in-frame clones, with some not included. The data contain hundreds of thousands of clones, approximately 15% of them singletons. The sample taken for sequencing was naive CD4+ T cells from blood. The source is a man aged 25 to 45 in good health. The CDR3 runs from the conserved cysteine through the conserved F or W. The D gene is left open where the match is weak. Size is omitted from some rows. Given values are once, few, many or a class for expanded clones.

cdr3_length	v_call	j_call	d_call	clone_size	cdr3_nt	cdr3_aa
15	TRBV27	TRBJ2-3	TRBD2	-	TGTGCCAGCAGCCGGACTAGCACTAGCACAGATACGCAGTATTTT	CASSRTSTSTDTQYF
14	TRBV9	TRBJ2-1	-	-	TGTGCCAGCAGCGTAAACGGAATTACCAATGAGCAGTTCTTC	CASSVNGITNEQFF
15	TRBV7-2	TRBJ2-7	TRBD2	few	TGTGCCAGCAGCCCTAGCGGGGGGATCTCCTACGAGCAGTACTTC	CASSPSGGISYEQYF
13	TRBV7-9	TRBJ2-6	-	few	TGTGCGAATGTAGGGGCCGGGGCCAACGTCCTGACTTTC	CANVGAGANVLTF
16	TRBV4-3	TRBJ2-1	TRBD2	few	TGCGCCAGCAGCCCAAATATGCCTAGCGGGGGGAATGAGCAGTTCTTC	CASSPNMPSGGNEQFF
15	TRBV5-1	TRBJ2-5	TRBD2	-	TGCGCCAGCAGCTTGTTGACTAGCGGACAAGAGACCCAGTACTTC	CASSLLTSGQETQYF
23	TRBV2	TRBJ2-1	TRBD2	-	TGTGCCAGCAGTGGAGGCTCGGCTAGCGGGACCCAACGGGTTAGCTCCAAGGTGAATGAGCAGTTCTTC	CASSGGSASGTQRVSSKVNEQFF
14	TRBV9	TRBJ2-5	TRBD1	-	TGTGCCAGCAGCGCCAGGACAGGGGGCCAGACCCAGTACTTC	CASSARTGGQTQYF
15	TRBV9	TRBJ1-6	TRBD1	few	TGTGCCAGCAGCGGCCCGGGACAGGGAAATTCACCCCTCCACTTT	CASSGPGQGNSPLHF
16	TRBV7-9	TRBJ2-1	TRBD2	-	TGTGCCAGCAGGGATGGGGCGGGAGGTCCGTCCAATGAGCAGTTCTTC	CASRDGAGGPSNEQFF
15	TRBV4-3	TRBJ2-7	TRBD1	-	TGCGCCAGCAGCCCCCGCGCAGACAGGGGGCCCGAGCAGTACTTC	CASSPRADRGPEQYF
18	TRBV4-2	TRBJ2-2	TRBD1	few	TGTGCCAGCAGCCTACCCACCCGGACAGGGACGAACACCGGGGAGCTGTTTTTT	CASSLPTRTGTNTGELFF
15	TRBV10-3	TRBJ2-5	TRBD2	-	TGTGCCATCAGTGAAGGGACTACCTTGCCAGAGACCCAGTACTTC	CAISEGTTLPETQYF
13	TRBV9	TRBJ2-3	TRBD1	many	TGTGCCAGCAACGACAGGGCTACAGATACGCAGTATTTT	CASNDRATDTQYF
13	TRBV10-3	TRBJ2-7	TRBD1	few	TGTGCCATCAGTGAGGGACAGGGTTACGAGCAGTACTTC	CAISEGQGYEQYF
14	TRBV27	TRBJ2-3	-	few	TGTGCCAGCAGTCTCCACCGTGGGGCAGATACGCAGTATTTT	CASSLHRGADTQYF
15	TRBV7-6	TRBJ2-7	TRBD1	-	TGTGCCAGCAGCACCATTTTGACAGGGCGTGATGAGCAGTACTTC	CASSTILTGRDEQYF
11	TRBV5-6	TRBJ1-1	-	few	TGTGCCAGCAGCTACGGGGATGGGGCTTTCTTT	CASSYGDGAFF
16	TRBV6-1	TRBJ2-1	-	-	TGTGCCAGCAGTGAAGCGATACGGTCGCTAGGCAATGAGCAGTTCTTC	CASSEAIRSLGNEQFF
14	TRBV19	TRBJ2-3	-	-	TGTGCCAGTAGTTTGGGTACTAGCACAGATACGCAGTATTTT	CASSLGTSTDTQYF
14	TRBV4-3	TRBJ2-3	-	-	TGCGCCAGCAGCCAAGATTTGTTTACAGATACGCAGTATTTT	CASSQDLFTDTQYF
15	TRBV14	TRBJ1-2	-	few	TGTGCCAGCAGCCCGAAGGACCTGGCTGGCTATGGCTACACCTTC	CASSPKDLAGYGYTF
13	TRBV27	TRBJ2-7	-	-	TGTGCCAGCAGTCCCTCCGGGACCTACGAGCAGTACTTC	CASSPSGTYEQYF